The rows below give T cell receptor beta chains drawn from one sample of a study of blood T cell repertoires in COVID-19. Sequencing used immunoSEQ multiplex PCR; TCRdb keeps in-frame clones, though not all of them. The sample lists roughly 90,000 clones, about 85% occurring once. The sample consisted of peripheral blood. These receptors originate from a woman aged 80 or over with COVID-19, enrolled during active disease. Both conserved end residues are part of each CDR3. A D gene is named only where the DNA matches it firmly. The size of a clone is reported for some rows only, either as once, few or many, or as a class for expanded clones.

D: TRBD1; size: once; J: TRBJ2-1; V: TRBV5-6; length: 16; DNA: TGTGCCAGCAGCACTCTCGACAGGGGCTACGACAATGAGCAGTTCTTC; CDR3: CASSTLDRGYDNEQFF
D: -; size: -; J: TRBJ2-5; V: TRBV30; length: 13; DNA: TGTGCCTGGAGTGTACGAGGAGTAGAGACCCAGTACTTC; CDR3: CAWSVRGVETQYF
D: TRBD2; size: -; J: TRBJ2-1; V: TRBV18; length: 16; DNA: TGTGCCAGCTCACCACCTGGTAGCGGGAGGAATTATGAGCAGTTCTTC; CDR3: CASSPPGSGRNYEQFF
D: -; size: -; J: TRBJ2-5; V: TRBV18; length: 15; DNA: TGTGCCAGCTCCCTGGGACTTGATAAAGTAGAGACCCAGTACTTC; CDR3: CASSLGLDKVETQYF
D: -; size: few; J: TRBJ2-3; V: TRBV7-8; length: 18; DNA: TGTGCCAGCAGCTTAGCGCCCCTAGGGGCTTTTAGCACAGATACGCAGTATTTT; CDR3: CASSLAPLGAFSTDTQYF
D: TRBD1; size: -; J: TRBJ2-7; V: TRBV7-9; length: 15; DNA: TGTGCCAGCAGCTTATGGGACAGGGGGCGCCGCGAGCAGTACTTC; CDR3: CASSLWDRGRREQYF
D: -; size: -; J: TRBJ1-6; V: TRBV20-1; length: 14; DNA: TGCAGTGCTAGTCCCCCAGGTCCCCATTCACCCCTCCACTTT; CDR3: CSASPPGPHSPLHF
D: TRBD2; size: -; J: TRBJ2-3; V: TRBV30; length: 14; DNA: TGTGCCTGGAGTGGCGGGGGGGCAAGGGATACGCAGTATTTT; CDR3: CAWSGGGARDTQYF
D: TRBD1; size: -; J: TRBJ2-7; V: TRBV5-6; length: 15; DNA: TGTGCCAGCAGCCCCTGGGACAGGGCTTCCTACGAGCAGTACTTC; CDR3: CASSPWDRASYEQYF
D: -; size: -; J: TRBJ1-2; V: TRBV11-2; length: 14; DNA: TGTGCCAGCAGCTTTACAGGGCTCCAGGGTGGCTACACCTTC; CDR3: CASSFTGLQGGYTF
D: -; size: -; J: TRBJ2-2; V: TRBV2; length: 11; DNA: TGTGCCAGCTATTATGTCGGGGAGCTGTTTTTT; CDR3: CASYYVGELFF
D: -; size: -; J: TRBJ1-6; V: TRBV7-8; length: 14; DNA: TGTGCCAGCAGGCCAGGGGAGCGGAGTTCACCCCTCCACTTT; CDR3: CASRPGERSSPLHF
D: TRBD2; size: once; J: TRBJ2-7; V: TRBV3-1/TRBV3-2; length: 18; DNA: TGTGCCAGCAGCCCTGGGCCGGGGGTGGCGGGAGGTTCCTACGAGCAGTACTTC; CDR3: CASSPGPGVAGGSYEQYF
D: TRBD1; size: few; J: TRBJ2-1; V: TRBV18; length: 13; DNA: TGTGCCAGCTCACCAGGGGTGCGGACAGGGGAGTTCTTC; CDR3: CASSPGVRTGEFF
D: TRBD2; size: -; J: TRBJ2-3; V: TRBV28; length: 24; DNA: TGTGCCAGCAGGGGCCAATGGCAGTTCCTACACGGGAGGGTCAACAAAACTAGCACAGATACGCAGTATTTT; CDR3: CASRGQWQFLHGRVNKTSTDTQYF
D: -; size: -; J: TRBJ1-2; V: TRBV12-3/TRBV12-4; length: 13; DNA: TGTGCCAGCAGTTTAAATAATAACTATGGCTACACCTTC; CDR3: CASSLNNNYGYTF
D: TRBD2; size: few; J: TRBJ2-3; V: TRBV4-2; length: 17; DNA: TGTGCCAGCAGCCAACGGACTAGCGGGGGGGCCGCAGATACGCAGTATTTT; CDR3: CASSQRTSGGAADTQYF
D: TRBD1; size: once; J: TRBJ1-2; V: TRBV11-2; length: 16; DNA: TGTGCCAGCAGCTTAGATTTTTGGCAGGGGGCCAGTGGTTACACCTTC; CDR3: CASSLDFWQGASGYTF
D: -; size: -; J: TRBJ1-2; V: TRBV6-2/TRBV6-3; length: 14; DNA: TGTGCCAGCAGTTTGGGCCCGGATAACTATGGCTACACCTTC; CDR3: CASSLGPDNYGYTF
D: -; size: -; J: TRBJ1-2; V: TRBV3-1/TRBV3-2; length: 13; DNA: TGTGCCAGCAGCCAAGTTTACCAGTATGGCTACACCTTC; CDR3: CASSQVYQYGYTF
D: -; size: once; J: TRBJ1-2; V: TRBV30; length: 12; DNA: TGTGCCTGGAGCGACATCACCTATGGCTACACCTTC; CDR3: CAWSDITYGYTF
D: -; size: -; J: TRBJ2-7; V: TRBV28; length: 15; DNA: TGTGCCAGCAGTTCGCAGGGTCGGGCCCTCTACGAGCAGTACTTC; CDR3: CASSSQGRALYEQYF
D: TRBD2; size: -; J: TRBJ2-3; V: TRBV19; length: 16; DNA: TGTGCCAGTAGTGCGGGACTAGCTAGGGGCACAGATACGCAGTATTTT; CDR3: CASSAGLARGTDTQYF
D: -; size: -; J: TRBJ1-6; V: TRBV15; length: 16; DNA: TGTGCCACCAGCAGAGGGACAGACTCCTATAATTCACCCCTCCACTTT; CDR3: CATSRGTDSYNSPLHF
D: -; size: -; J: TRBJ2-7; V: TRBV2; length: 10; DNA: TGTGCCAGCAGCCTCTACGAGCAGTACTTC; CDR3: CASSLYEQYF
D: TRBD1; size: many; J: TRBJ2-7; V: TRBV11-2; length: 15; DNA: TGTGCCAGCAGCGGGACAGGGGTTGTTGTTTACGAGCAGTACTTC; CDR3: CASSGTGVVVYEQYF
D: -; size: -; J: TRBJ1-2; V: TRBV14; length: 13; DNA: TGTGCCAGCAGCCCAAACCAGGGGCAGGGCTACACCTTC; CDR3: CASSPNQGQGYTF
D: TRBD2; size: -; J: TRBJ2-1; V: TRBV2; length: 15; DNA: TGTGCCAGCAGTGAAGCGGGACTAGCGCGGGGTGAGCAGTTCTTC; CDR3: CASSEAGLARGEQFF
D: TRBD1; size: -; J: TRBJ2-2; V: TRBV9; length: 17; DNA: TGTGCCAGCAGCGAGGCCCGGGACAGGGGGGACACCGGGGAGCTGTTTTTT; CDR3: CASSEARDRGDTGELFF
D: TRBD1; size: -; J: TRBJ2-3; V: TRBV6-2/TRBV6-3; length: 15; DNA: TGTGCCAGCAGTACCCTGGACAGGGGCACAGATACGCAGTATTTT; CDR3: CASSTLDRGTDTQYF
D: TRBD1; size: few; J: TRBJ1-6; V: TRBV7-8; length: 16; DNA: TGTGCCAGCAGCCGACAAGGTAACAGGGGTGATTCACCCCTCCACTTT; CDR3: CASSRQGNRGDSPLHF
D: TRBD2; size: -; J: TRBJ2-3; V: TRBV5-4; length: 15; DNA: TGTGCCAGCAGCACACTAGCGGGGGGGACAGATACGCAGTATTTT; CDR3: CASSTLAGGTDTQYF
D: -; size: -; J: TRBJ2-1; V: TRBV4-1; length: 19; DNA: TGCGCCAGCAGCCAAGATGTGCAGACTGCCTGGTCGTCCTACAATGAGCAGTTCTTC; CDR3: CASSQDVQTAWSSYNEQFF
D: -; size: -; J: TRBJ2-1; V: TRBV18; length: 15; DNA: TGTGCCAGCTCACACCGGGTCGCGGACAACAATGAGCAGTTCTTC; CDR3: CASSHRVADNNEQFF
D: TRBD1; size: -; J: TRBJ1-6; V: TRBV27; length: 18; DNA: TGTGCCAGCAGTTCTATATTAATTAGACAGGGTTGGAATTCACCCCTCCACTTT; CDR3: CASSSILIRQGWNSPLHF
D: TRBD1; size: -; J: TRBJ2-7; V: TRBV28; length: 12; DNA: TGTGCCAGCAGGACAGGGGGCTACGAGCAGTACTTC; CDR3: CASRTGGYEQYF
D: -; size: -; J: TRBJ2-5; V: TRBV6-2/TRBV6-3; length: 13; DNA: TGTGCCAGCAGTGTGGCGGGATGGGAGACCCAGTACTTC; CDR3: CASSVAGWETQYF
D: TRBD1; size: -; J: TRBJ2-5; V: TRBV6-9; length: 15; DNA: TGTGCCAGCAGCGCCGGGGACAGGGATCGAGAGACCCAGTACTTC; CDR3: CASSAGDRDRETQYF
D: -; size: -; J: TRBJ1-5; V: TRBV7-9; length: 14; DNA: TGTGCCAGCAGCTTACCCGGGGGCAATCAGCCCCAGCATTTT; CDR3: CASSLPGGNQPQHF
D: TRBD1; size: -; J: TRBJ1-4; V: TRBV5-1; length: 15; DNA: TGCGCCAGCAGCTTGGCGCAGGGGGCACACGAAAAACTGTTTTTT; CDR3: CASSLAQGAHEKLFF
D: TRBD2; size: -; J: TRBJ2-7; V: TRBV5-1; length: 15; DNA: TGCGCCAGCAGCTTGGGGCTAGCGGGGGGCTACGAGCAGTACTTC; CDR3: CASSLGLAGGYEQYF
D: -; size: -; J: TRBJ2-7; V: TRBV11-3; length: 13; DNA: TGTGCCAGCAGCTACCGACAGAACTACGAGCAGTACTTC; CDR3: CASSYRQNYEQYF
D: -; size: -; J: TRBJ2-2; V: TRBV5-1; length: 16; DNA: TGCGCCAGCAGCCCCCGGTGGAGGGTTGGGGCCGGGGAGCTGTTTTTT; CDR3: CASSPRWRVGAGELFF
D: -; size: -; J: TRBJ2-7; V: TRBV6-2/TRBV6-3; length: 14; DNA: TGTGCCAGCAGTGACCGGGACATGAAATACGAGCAGTACTTC; CDR3: CASSDRDMKYEQYF
D: TRBD2; size: -; J: TRBJ2-3; V: TRBV19; length: 16; DNA: TGTGCCAGTAGTCGGGCCGGGGGGGGACGGTGGGATACGCAGTATTTT; CDR3: CASSRAGGGRWDTQYF